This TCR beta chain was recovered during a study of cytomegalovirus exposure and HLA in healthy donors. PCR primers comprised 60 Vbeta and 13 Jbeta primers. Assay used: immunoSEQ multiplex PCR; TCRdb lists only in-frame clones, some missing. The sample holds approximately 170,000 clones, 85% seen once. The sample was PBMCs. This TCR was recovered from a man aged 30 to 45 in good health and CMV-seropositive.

The CDR3 reads CASSLYLGGTEQFF. CDR3 sequence (DNA): TGCGCCAGCAGCTTGTATTTGGGGGGGACCGAGCAGTTCTTC. This chain uses TRBV5-1 with TRBJ2-1; TRBD2 matches at 7 bases. Germline V gives CDR1 SGHRS, CDR2 YFSETQ. The CDR3 extends over 14 amino acids. Losses at the gene ends were 1 base for V and 10 bases for J; bases not matched to a gene: 8. Full variable domain (rest looked up from reference TRBV5-1 and TRBJ2-1): KAGVTQTPRYLIKTRGQQVTLSCSPISGHRSVSWYQQTPGQGLQFLFEYFSETQRNKGNFPGRFSGRQFSNSRSEMNVSTLELGDSALYLCASSLYLGGTEQFFGPGTRLTVL.